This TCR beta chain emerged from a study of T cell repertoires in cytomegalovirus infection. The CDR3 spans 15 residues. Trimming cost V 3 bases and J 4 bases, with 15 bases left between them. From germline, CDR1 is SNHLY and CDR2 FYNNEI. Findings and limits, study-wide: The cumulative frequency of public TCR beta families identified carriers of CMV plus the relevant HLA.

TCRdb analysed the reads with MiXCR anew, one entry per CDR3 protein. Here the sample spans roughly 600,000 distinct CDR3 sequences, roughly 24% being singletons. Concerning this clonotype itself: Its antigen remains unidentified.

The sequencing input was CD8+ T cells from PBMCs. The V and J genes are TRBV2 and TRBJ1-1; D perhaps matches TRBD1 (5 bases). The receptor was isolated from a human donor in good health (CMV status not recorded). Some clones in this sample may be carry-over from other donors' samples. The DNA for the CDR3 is TGTGCCAGCAGTGAGTCGCAGGGATCTGGCACTGAAGCTTTCTTT. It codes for CASSESQGSGTEAFF.